Shown below are 30 T cell receptor beta chains from a single sample sequenced in a study of blood T cell repertoires in COVID-19 (dated by TCRdb to the early 2020s). The library was obtained by the immunoSEQ multiplex PCR assay. The immuneACCESS repertoire file appears here via TCRdb, limited to in-frame rearrangements. These files lack a portion of the clones; in checked studies, under half of the deficit traces to unresolved V genes, and the cause of the others is not known. This sample comprises approximately 200,000 clones, more than 70% of them detected only once. The ten largest account for 4% of the sample. The sample taken for sequencing was peripheral blood. All receptors derive from a woman aged 25 to 45 with acute or convalescent COVID-19.

The J gene is TRBJ1-6, the V gene TRBV5-1, with a weak D call TRBD1 (5 bases). The germline V gene encodes CDR1 SGHRS and CDR2 YFSETQ. Trimming left V 1 base short and J 7 bases short, with 9 bases between. This CDR3 is 14 amino acids long. CDR3 in DNA: TGCGCCAGCAGCTTGACGACAGTGAATTCACCCCTCCACTTT. Its protein product is CASSLTTVNSPLHF.

The table lists this clone with a count of one. CDR3 protein: CASSRTGHEQYF. CDR3 DNA: TGTGCCAGCAGTCGGACAGGTCACGAGCAGTACTTC. The rearrangement links TRBV12-3 or TRBV12-4 to TRBJ2-7; 7 nucleotides align to TRBD1. CDR3 size: 12 residues. The V gene end was trimmed by 5 bases and the J gene end by 5 bases; junction bases not matched to a gene: 3.

This clone was counted a single time. V gene TRBV3-1 (or the pseudogene TRBV3-2) combines with J gene TRBJ2-3; D gene ambiguous. V was shortened by 5 bases and J by 4 bases, with 4 bases between the two germline ends. The CDR3 is 11 amino acids. CDR1 LGHDT and CDR2 YNNKEL come from the germline V gene (reference sequence). CDR3 nucleotides: TGTGCCAGCAGCTTCGCAGATACGCAGTATTTT. Protein product: CASSFADTQYF.

This sequence joins TRBV7-2 and TRBJ1-5; no firm D call. CDR1 and CDR2 (germline): SGHTA, FQGNSA. V lost 4 bases to trimming and J lost 7 bases, with 14 bases between them. The CDR3 is 14 residues long. The CDR3 DNA reads as TGTGCCAGCAGCTCCGAAACTTCACTCCAGCCCCAGCATTTT. It specifies CASSSETSLQPQHF.

This sequence joins TRBV10-3 and TRBJ2-3; D is uncertain. The V end was cut by 0 bases, the J end by 8 bases, with 12 bases between. The CDR3 consists of 14 residues. Germline CDR1 and CDR2: ENHRY and SYGVKD. DNA of the CDR3: TGTGCCATCAGTGAGTCGATTACGGTACTTACGCAGTATTTT. Its translation is CAISESITVLTQYF.

The chain recombines TRBV24-1 with TRBJ2-2; TRBD2 is a possible D gene (6 bases). The CDR3 runs 15 residues. Between the trimmed V and J ends, which lost 2 bases and 5 bases, there was a span of 11 bases. Per the germline V gene, CDR1 is KGHDR and CDR2 is SFDVKD. CDR3 in DNA: TGTGCCACCAGTGATTGGACCGGACTAACCGGGGAGCTGTTTTTT. Amino acids: CATSDWTGLTGELFF.

This chain connects TRBV6-5 to TRBJ2-3; D is perhaps TRBD2 (5 bases). V was pared by 6 bases and J by 1 base, with 8 bases between. The CDR3 spans 13 residues. Per the germline V gene, CDR1 is MNHEY and CDR2 is SVGAGI. The CDR3 nucleotides read TGTGCCAGCAGAGGTAGCGGCACAGATACGCAGTATTTT. Protein: CASRGSGTDTQYF.

V and J are TRBV30 and TRBJ2-2; D gene ambiguous. Germline loops: CDR1 GTSNPN, CDR2 SVGIG (reference sequence). The CDR3 spans 11 residues. Trimming cost V 7 bases and J 7 bases, with 10 bases left between them. The CDR3 sequence is CAYPYFGELFF. As DNA, the CDR3 is TGTGCCTACCCCTATTTCGGGGAGCTGTTTTTT.

The chain uses TRBV19 and TRBJ1-1; D is perhaps TRBD1 (6 bases). Deletions cut 9 bases from V and 0 bases from J, with 11 bases between. CDR3 size: 13 residues. CDR1 LNHDA and CDR2 SQIVND come from the germline V gene (reference sequence). The CDR3 loop reads CASYRDMNTEAFF. The CDR3 bases are TGTGCCAGCTACAGGGATATGAACACTGAAGCTTTCTTT. Using reference TRBV19 and TRBJ1-1 for the parts outside the CDR3, the full variable domain is DGGITQSPKYLFRKEGQNVTLSCEQNLNHDAMYWYRQDPGQGLRLIYYSQIVNDFQKGDIAEGYSVSREKKESFPLTVTSAQKNPTAFYLCASYRDMNTEAFFGQGTRLTVV.

The chain employs TRBV2 and TRBJ1-4; 7 positions agree with TRBD1. Germline assignment: CDR1 SNHLY and CDR2 FYNNEI. The CDR3 is 15 residues long. Losses at the gene ends were 6 bases for V and 0 bases for J; bases not matched to a gene: 4. As DNA, the CDR3 is TGTGCCAGCAGCGGACAGGTAGCAACTAATGAAAAACTGTTTTTT. It encodes CASSGQVATNEKLFF.

The CDR3 reads CAIGGTGGPYEQYF. For the CDR3, the DNA is TGTGCCATCGGTGGTACGGGAGGGCCCTACGAGCAGTACTTC. The chain has TRBV10-3 and TRBJ2-7, with 8 nucleotides matching TRBD2. The CDR3 loop spans 14 amino acids. Trimming took 8 bases from V and 2 from J; bases not matched to a gene: 8. Germline values: CDR1 ENHRY, CDR2 SYGVKD.

This sequence joins TRBV6-1 and TRBJ2-2, with 10 bases fitting TRBD1. CDR1 and CDR2 (germline): MNHNS, SASEGT. The CDR3 length is 16 residues. Trimming removed 2 bases from V and 5 bases from J; junction bases left unmatched: 5. The CDR3: CASSELGTGATGELFF. The CDR3 coding sequence is TGTGCCAGCAGTGAACTGGGGACAGGGGCGACCGGGGAGCTGTTTTTT.

The J gene is TRBJ2-1, the V gene TRBV6-5; 13 bases match TRBD2. The CDR3 runs to 15 residues. Germline CDR1 reads MNHEY; CDR2 reads SVGAGI. J was trimmed by 8 bases and V by 6 bases; bases with no gene match: 7. The CDR3 region has the DNA TGTGCCAGCAGCCGCGGACTAGCGGGAGTCGATGAGCAGTTCTTC. It encodes CASSRGLAGVDEQFF.

This chain connects TRBV19 to TRBJ2-7; possible D gene TRBD1, 6 bases. The germline V gene encodes CDR1 LNHDA and CDR2 SQIVND (reference sequence). Trimming removed 5 bases from V and 2 bases from J, with 10 bases in between. The CDR3 totals 13 residues. In nucleotides, the CDR3 is TGTGCCAGTAGTCTTGGACAGACCTACGAGCAGTACTTC. Translating it yields CASSLGQTYEQYF.

This clone was seen many times. This sequence joins TRBV7-9 and TRBJ1-6, with 7 bases aligning to TRBD1. The CDR3 consists of 13 residues. The V and J ends lost 8 bases and 9 bases, in that order; junction bases with no gene match: 7. CDR1 and CDR2 (germline): SEHNR, FQNEAQ (reference sequence). Here the CDR3 DNA reads TGTGCCAGCCGGGACAGTGGCATTTCACCCCTCCACTTT. This translates into CASRDSGISPLHF.

J is TRBJ1-6 and V is TRBV16, with 8 bases aligning to TRBD1. V trimming: 5 bases; J trimming: 3 bases; junction bases outside the gene matches: 3. This CDR3 has 15 amino acids. CDR1 and CDR2 (germline): KGHSY, FQNENV. CDR3 nucleotides: TGTGCCAGCAGCGGGGACAGGTTCTATAATTCACCCCTCCACTTT. Its protein product is CASSGDRFYNSPLHF.

The chain joins TRBV30 to TRBJ1-5; 7 bases fit TRBD1. Germline CDR1 and CDR2: GTSNPN and SVGIG (reference sequence). The CDR3 runs 14 residues. Losses at the gene ends were 4 bases for V and 6 bases for J; bases not matched to a gene: 9. The CDR3, as DNA: TGTGCCTGGACTCGACAGGGAATTGGTCAGCCCCAGCATTTT. It is translated as CAWTRQGIGQPQHF.

The chain joins TRBV11-3 to TRBJ2-3; no clear D gene. CDR1 and CDR2 from the germline V gene are SGHNT and YENEEA. V dropped 1 base and J dropped 6 bases, with 8 bases sitting between them. There are 13 residues in the CDR3. DNA of the CDR3: TGTGCCAGCAGCTTAGGATCACAGGATACGCAGTATTTT. This codes for CASSLGSQDTQYF.

The chain has TRBV3-1 (or the pseudogene TRBV3-2) and TRBJ2-1; D gene ambiguous. This CDR3 contains 14 residues. V gave up 1 base and J gave up 7 bases, with 11 bases separating them. Germline CDR1 LGHDT, CDR2 YNNKEL (reference sequence). CDR3 loop: CASSQVDRGNEQFF. CDR3 nucleotide sequence: TGTGCCAGCAGCCAAGTCGACCGCGGAAATGAGCAGTTCTTC.

Written as DNA, the CDR3 is TGTGCCAGCACTTCAGGATTCAATCAGCCCCAGCATTTT. Translated, it gives CASTSGFNQPQHF. This chain uses TRBV21-1 with TRBJ1-5; TRBD1 reflects the table's D call only, with no check against the DNA. TRBV21-1 is tagged as a pseudogene. The CDR3 sequence is 13 residues long.

This clone was observed a handful of times. This chain links TRBV19 with TRBJ2-1; TRBD2 might be the D (6 bases). V dropped 5 bases and J dropped 9 bases, with 11 bases sitting between them. The germline gives CDR1 LNHDA, CDR2 SQIVND (reference sequence). The CDR3 totals 12 residues. The chain's CDR3 is CASSPRGGEQFF. The CDR3 nucleotides read TGTGCCAGTAGTCCACGGGGAGGTGAGCAGTTCTTC.

The CDR3: CASSIWDSNQPQHF. CDR3 in DNA: TGTGCCAGTAGTATCTGGGACAGTAATCAGCCCCAGCATTTT. The rearrangement links TRBV19 to TRBJ1-5; 7 bases are a match to TRBD1. This CDR3 is built from 14 residues. V trimming: 3 bases; J trimming: 4 bases; junction bases outside the gene matches: 3. CDR1 is LNHDA, CDR2 SQIVND, per germline (reference sequence).

This sequence joins TRBV11-2 and TRBJ1-2; 7 bases match TRBD1. Germline assignment: CDR1 SGHAT and CDR2 FQNNGV. This CDR3 spans 13 amino acids. V shed 6 bases and J 5 bases; nucleotides not matched to a gene: 6. Here the CDR3 DNA reads TGTGCCAGCAGTCCAAGACAGGGATATGGCTACACCTTC. It translates to CASSPRQGYGYTF.

The V call is TRBV29-1, the J call TRBJ2-7, with TRBD2 matching over 8 bases. There are 17 residues in the CDR3. Germline CDR1 and CDR2: SQVTM and ANQGSEA. With 4 bases clipped from V and 5 bases from J, the junction kept 19 bases outside the gene matches. The CDR3 loop reads CSVVGLAGSRRGNEQYF. The DNA of the CDR3 is TGCAGCGTTGTGGGGCTAGCGGGCTCTAGAAGGGGAAACGAGCAGTACTTC.

The rearrangement joins TRBV10-2 to TRBJ1-2, with 9 bases lining up with TRBD1. V lost 6 bases and J lost 10; bases outside the gene matches: 9. CDR3 length: 13 residues. From germline, CDR1 is WSHSY and CDR2 SAAADI. CDR3 nucleotide sequence: TGCGCCAGCAGGGGACAGGGTGGATTCTTCTACACCTTC. Its translation is CASRGQGGFFYTF.

The chain uses TRBV5-1 and TRBJ2-7; 8 positions agree with TRBD1. Trimming removed 0 bases from V and 6 bases from J; junction bases left unmatched: 2. This CDR3 is built from 13 residues. Germline V CDR1 and CDR2: SGHRS, YFSETQ. Written as DNA, the CDR3 is TGCGCCAGCAGCTTGGGACAGGGGAGCGAGCAGTACTTC. This encodes CASSLGQGSEQYF.

The rearrangement joins TRBV7-9 to TRBJ2-1; D uncertain. The V end was cut by 5 bases, the J end by 5 bases, with 10 bases between. There are 13 residues in the CDR3. Germline values: CDR1 SEHNR, CDR2 FQNEAQ (reference sequence). The CDR3 reads CASSPPTNNEQFF. DNA for the CDR3: TGTGCCAGCAGCCCACCTACCAACAATGAGCAGTTCTTC.

The chain is built from TRBV5-1 and TRBJ2-5; the match to TRBD1 covers 7 bases. V shed 8 bases, J shed 1 base, and the junction held 5 bases outside the gene matches. The CDR3 is 13 amino acids. Germline assignment: CDR1 SGHRS and CDR2 YFSETQ. The CDR3 nucleotides read TGCGCCAGTTGGGGACAGTTCCAAGAGACCCAGTACTTC. Translation gives CASWGQFQETQYF.

The J gene is TRBJ1-3, the V gene TRBV11-2; 7 bases align to TRBD1. The V segment lost 5 bases and the J segment 0 bases; nucleotides outside the gene matches: 4. Germline CDR1 SGHAT, CDR2 FQNNGV. There are 15 residues in the CDR3. CDR3 coding DNA: TGTGCCAGCAGCCTATGGACAGGCTCTGGAAACACCATATATTTT. It translates to CASSLWTGSGNTIYF.

The chain has TRBV5-1 and TRBJ2-1; D is ambiguous. V lost 1 base to trimming and J lost 8 bases, with 10 bases between them. Germline assignment: CDR1 SGHRS and CDR2 YFSETQ. The CDR3 consists of 13 residues. CDR3 coding DNA: TGCGCCAGCAGCTTGAATCCCTCGGATGAGCAGTTCTTC. It encodes CASSLNPSDEQFF.